These T cell receptor beta chains were read from a single sample in a study of T cell changes during pregnancy in multiple sclerosis. The method was immunoSEQ multiplex PCR; TCRdb's version includes in-frame clones alone and lacks a portion of them. The sample has tens of thousands of clones, 75% to 95% seen once; the top ten hold roughly 0.8%. The source was peripheral blood, collected in the second trimester of pregnancy. These receptors came from a female donor with multiple sclerosis, enrolled in a pregnancy study. CDR3s include the opening cysteine and the closing phenylalanine or tryptophan. The order of the fields is D gene, clone size, V gene, J gene, CDR3 protein, CDR3 DNA. The D gene is left open where the match is weak. Some rows mark clone size as missing; the rest say once, few, many or name a class of expanded clone.

D: NA
size: once
V: TRBV12-5
J: TRBJ1-1
CDR3: CASGLEANTEAFF
DNA: TGTGCTAGTGGTTTAGAAGCGAACACTGAAGCTTTCTTT

D: NA
size: NA
V: TRBV4-2
J: TRBJ1-2
CDR3: CASSQGPNYGYTF
DNA: TGTGCCAGCAGCCAAGGGCCTAACTATGGCTACACCTTC

D: TRBD2
size: NA
V: TRBV13
J: TRBJ2-5
CDR3: CASSYRRGGYETQYF
DNA: TGTGCCAGCAGCTATCGGCGGGGGGGCTATGAGACCCAGTACTTC

D: TRBD1
size: NA
V: TRBV29-1
J: TRBJ2-7
CDR3: CSVAHGTGIYEQYF
DNA: TGCAGCGTTGCCCACGGGACAGGCATCTACGAGCAGTACTTC

D: NA
size: NA
V: TRBV19
J: TRBJ2-2
CDR3: CASMGQSGRTGELFF
DNA: TGTGCCAGTATGGGCCAGAGCGGTCGGACCGGGGAGCTGTTTTTT

D: NA
size: once
V: TRBV6-5
J: TRBJ2-1
CDR3: CASSPIGADNEQFF
DNA: TGTGCCAGCAGCCCCATTGGGGCTGACAATGAGCAGTTCTTC

D: TRBD2
size: NA
V: TRBV4-3
J: TRBJ2-1
CDR3: CASSHLAGVIDEQFF
DNA: TGCGCCAGCAGCCACCTAGCGGGGGTGATTGATGAGCAGTTCTTC

D: NA
size: once
V: TRBV7-2
J: TRBJ2-3
CDR3: CASSLDRLTDTQYF
DNA: TGTGCCAGCAGCCTCGACAGGCTCACAGATACGCAGTATTTT

D: TRBD1
size: once
V: TRBV4-3
J: TRBJ2-1
CDR3: CASSQGPPDRGLGEQFF
DNA: TGCGCCAGCAGCCAAGGGCCCCCCGACAGGGGGTTGGGTGAGCAGTTCTTC

D: TRBD1
size: NA
V: TRBV2
J: TRBJ1-2
CDR3: CASRDDREYRYGYTF
DNA: TGTGCCAGCAGAGACGACAGGGAGTATCGCTATGGCTACACCTTC

D: NA
size: NA
V: TRBV4-1
J: TRBJ2-1
CDR3: CASSQDRSNEQFF
DNA: TGCGCCAGCAGCCAAGATAGAAGCAACGAGCAGTTCTTC

D: TRBD1
size: NA
V: TRBV10-3
J: TRBJ2-7
CDR3: CATGTDEQYF
DNA: TGTGCCACTGGGACAGACGAGCAGTACTTC

D: TRBD1
size: NA
V: TRBV12-5
J: TRBJ1-2
CDR3: CASGYRGNYGYTF
DNA: TGTGCTAGTGGTTACAGGGGGAATTATGGCTACACCTTC

D: TRBD1
size: once
V: TRBV10-3
J: TRBJ2-1
CDR3: CAISLQGAYNEQFF
DNA: TGTGCCATCAGCTTACAGGGGGCGTACAATGAGCAGTTCTTC

D: TRBD1
size: NA
V: TRBV27
J: TRBJ2-7
CDR3: CASSSPGTETPYEQYF
DNA: TGTGCCAGCAGTTCCCCCGGGACAGAAACCCCCTACGAGCAGTACTTC

D: NA
size: NA
V: TRBV7-2
J: TRBJ2-1
CDR3: CASSLGALLYNEQFF
DNA: TGTGCCAGCAGCTTGGGGGCCCTCCTATACAATGAGCAGTTCTTC

D: TRBD1
size: NA
V: TRBV7-7
J: TRBJ2-1
CDR3: CASSPAPRTGTVYNEQFF
DNA: TGTGCTAGCAGCCCAGCCCCCAGGACAGGGACCGTTTACAATGAGCAGTTCTTC

D: TRBD2
size: once
V: TRBV5-4
J: TRBJ2-2
CDR3: CASSLGRGNTGELFF
DNA: TGTGCCAGCAGTTTAGGGAGGGGGAACACCGGGGAGCTGTTTTTT

D: NA
size: NA
V: TRBV7-2
J: TRBJ2-3
CDR3: CASSLNLWGGADTQYF
DNA: TGTGCCAGCAGCTTAAACCTCTGGGGGGGCGCAGATACGCAGTATTTT

D: TRBD1
size: NA
V: TRBV20-1
J: TRBJ1-2
CDR3: CSAEDRGLRF
DNA: TGCAGTGCTGAGGACAGGGGGCTTAGATTC

D: TRBD2
size: NA
V: TRBV9
J: TRBJ2-2
CDR3: CASSGRTTGASGGARAMYTGELFF
DNA: TGTGCCAGCAGCGGACGGACGACTGGGGCTAGCGGGGGGGCCCGTGCTATGTACACCGGGGAGCTGTTTTTT

D: TRBD1
size: NA
V: TRBV19
J: TRBJ2-4
CDR3: CASSMTGMETIQYF
DNA: TGTGCCAGTAGTATGACAGGGATGGAGACAATTCAGTACTTC

D: TRBD2
size: NA
V: TRBV18
J: TRBJ2-1
CDR3: CASSPPAGGGPNEQFF
DNA: TGTGCCAGCTCACCACCGGCGGGGGGGGGACCCAATGAGCAGTTCTTC

D: NA
size: NA
V: TRBV6-6
J: TRBJ1-1
CDR3: CASSYGAGALNTEAFF
DNA: TGTGCCAGCAGTTACGGGGCAGGAGCCTTGAACACTGAAGCTTTCTTT

D: NA
size: few
V: TRBV7-2
J: TRBJ1-5
CDR3: CASSLSTGLNQPQHF
DNA: TGTGCCAGCAGCTTGTCAACAGGGCTCAATCAGCCCCAGCATTTT

D: NA
size: NA
V: TRBV2
J: TRBJ2-7
CDR3: CATKGPSSYEQYF
DNA: TGTGCCACAAAGGGGCCGAGCTCCTACGAGCAGTACTTC

D: TRBD1
size: NA
V: TRBV30
J: TRBJ1-5
CDR3: CAWKAGTGLHQPQHF
DNA: TGTGCCTGGAAGGCAGGGACAGGGTTGCATCAGCCCCAGCATTTT

D: NA
size: NA
V: TRBV9
J: TRBJ1-5
CDR3: CASSTRQAGNQPQHF
DNA: TGTGCCAGCAGCACAAGACAGGCCGGCAATCAGCCCCAGCATTTT

D: TRBD1
size: NA
V: TRBV7-2
J: TRBJ2-7
CDR3: CASSLVPMGRGEQYF
DNA: TGTGCCAGCAGCTTAGTCCCGATGGGCAGGGGGGAGCAGTACTTC

D: TRBD2
size: NA
V: TRBV6-4
J: TRBJ2-3
CDR3: CASSDSIGSGGSDTQYF
DNA: TGTGCCAGCAGTGACTCGATCGGGTCGGGGGGGTCAGATACGCAGTATTTT

D: NA
size: once
V: TRBV19
J: TRBJ2-5
CDR3: CASSTAAGRGIETQYF
DNA: TGTGCCAGTAGTACTGCGGCGGGGCGAGGGATAGAGACCCAGTACTTC

D: TRBD1
size: NA
V: TRBV30
J: TRBJ1-1
CDR3: CAWSVPTGRRAEAFF
DNA: TGTGCCTGGAGTGTACCGACAGGGAGGAGAGCAGAAGCTTTCTTT

D: TRBD2
size: NA
V: TRBV15
J: TRBJ2-3
CDR3: CATSRDLAGGPSTDTQYF
DNA: TGTGCCACCAGCAGAGATCTAGCGGGGGGGCCTAGCACAGATACGCAGTATTTT

D: NA
size: once
V: TRBV6-5
J: TRBJ1-2
CDR3: CASSSDSGGNYGYTF
DNA: TGTGCCAGCAGTTCCGACAGTGGTGGTAACTATGGCTACACCTTC

D: NA
size: NA
V: TRBV19
J: TRBJ1-2
CDR3: CASTSATGDYGYTF
DNA: TGTGCCAGCACGTCGGCTACGGGGGACTATGGCTACACCTTC

D: NA
size: NA
V: TRBV21-1
J: TRBJ2-7
CDR3: CASSSRGVNEQYF
DNA: TGTGCCAGCAGCTCCCGGGGGGTTAACGAGCAGTACTTC

D: TRBD2
size: NA
V: TRBV9
J: TRBJ2-1
CDR3: CASSVGGRNNEQFF
DNA: TGTGCCAGCAGCGTGGGGGGGAGGAACAATGAGCAGTTCTTC